Each of the 26 T cell receptor beta chains below was sequenced from the same sample in a study of T cell responses to AZD1222 COVID-19 vaccine. Only in-frame clones appear in the TCRdb table, and some are missing; sequencing was by immunoSEQ multiplex PCR. This table has 150,000 or so clones, roughly nine tenths appearing once. The source material was peripheral blood, sampled on day 0 of AZD1222 vaccination. Every receptor here comes from an adult in good health.

The gene calls are TRBV7-9 and TRBJ1-3; D gene ambiguous. Germline CDR1 is SEHNR and CDR2 is FQNEAQ (reference sequence). The V end was cut by 2 bases, the J end by 0 bases, with 8 bases between. CDR3 length: 15 residues. CDR3 sequence reads: CASSLNLLSGNTIYF. CDR3 DNA sequence: TGTGCCAGCAGCTTAAACCTCCTCTCTGGAAACACCATATATTTT.

This clone was recorded only once. The rearrangement joins TRBV7-2 to TRBJ1-1, with D possibly being TRBD1 (6 bases). Germline lookup yields CDR1 SGHTA and CDR2 FQGNSA. The CDR3 contains 15 residues. The ends were cut back, 5 bases at V and 3 bases at J, with 16 bases in the middle. Here the CDR3 reads CASSIQGRPDTEAFF. DNA of the CDR3: TGTGCCAGCAGCATACAGGGTCGTCCCGACACTGAAGCTTTCTTT. The full variable domain, its missing parts supplied by reference TRBV7-2 and TRBJ1-1, is GAGVSQSPSNKVTEKGKDVELRCDPISGHTALYWYRQSLGQGLEFLIYFQGNSAPDKSGLPSDRFSAERTGGSVSTLTIQRTQQEDSAVYLCASSIQGRPDTEAFFGQGTRLTVV.

The V call is TRBV18, the J call TRBJ1-6; D unclear. Germline V CDR1 and CDR2: KGHSH, LQKENI. Trimming removed 0 bases at V and 11 bases at J, with 14 bases between. This CDR3 is built from 15 residues. The DNA of the CDR3 is TGTGCCAGCTCACCACCGGTCCACGGAAACCCACCCCTCCACTTT. Its translation: CASSPPVHGNPPLHF.

This clone was seen once. The chain joins TRBV18 to TRBJ2-7; D is perhaps TRBD1 (6 bases). The CDR3 has 15 amino acids. Germline CDR1 is KGHSH and CDR2 is LQKENI. Trimming left V 5 bases short and J 2 bases short, with 16 bases between. In DNA form, the CDR3 reads TGTGCCAGCTCAGGACAGAACGATACCACCTACGAGCAGTACTTC. It encodes CASSGQNDTTYEQYF. Complete variable domain (other parts from reference TRBV18 and TRBJ2-7): NAGVMQNPRHLVRRRGQEARLRCSPMKGHSHVYWYRQLPEEGLKFMVYLQKENIIDESGMPKERFSAEFPKEGPSILRIQQVVRGDSAAYFCASSGQNDTTYEQYFGPGTRLTVT.

In this sample, this clone turned up once. V usage is TRBV2 and J usage is TRBJ2-3; no clear D gene. This CDR3 is built from 12 residues. In germline, CDR1 is SNHLY, CDR2 FYNNEI. V shed 6 bases and J shed 7 bases, with 11 bases lying between them. CDR3 nucleotides: TGTGCCAGCAGGGCGGAGACACATACGCAGTATTTT. Encoded protein: CASRAETHTQYF.

The V gene is TRBV19, the J gene TRBJ2-2, with TRBD1 matching over 7 bases. This CDR3 comprises 16 residues. Germline V gene data show CDR1 as LNHDA and CDR2 as SQIVND (reference sequence). The V segment lost 1 base and the J segment 5 bases; nucleotides outside the gene matches: 7. As DNA, the CDR3 is TGTGCCAGTAGTATAGGGAAGGGGGCAAAAACCGGGGAGCTGTTTTTT. Translated, it gives CASSIGKGAKTGELFF.

CDR3 DNA: TGTGCCAGCAGCTCAGGGACGGTGACTAATGAAAAACTGTTTTTT. Protein product: CASSSGTVTNEKLFF. The V call is TRBV28, the J call TRBJ1-4, with D tentatively TRBD1 (5 bases). The CDR3 covers 15 residues. V lost 6 bases and J 2 bases, leaving 13 bases between the germline ends. The germline CDR1 and CDR2 sequences are MDHEN and SYDVKM.

CDR3 sequence reads: CASSLESGFLQYF. The CDR3 DNA reads as TGTGCCAGCAGCTTAGAATCCGGCTTCTTACAGTATTTT. The chain employs TRBV7-2 and TRBJ2-3; unclear D gene. Germline V gene lookup returns CDR1 SGHTA and CDR2 FQGNSA. The CDR3 loop spans 13 amino acids. The ends were cut back, 1 base at V and 12 bases at J, with 14 bases in the middle.

The J gene is TRBJ1-1, the V gene TRBV24-1; the D is unclear. CDR1 KGHDR and CDR2 SFDVKD come from the germline V gene. The CDR3 consists of 13 residues. Between the trimmed V and J ends, which lost 5 bases and 6 bases, there was a span of 12 bases. Here the CDR3 DNA reads TGTGCCACCAGTGCACCCGGTCGCCCTGAAGCTTTCTTT. Amino acid sequence: CATSAPGRPEAFF.

The chain has TRBV28 and TRBJ1-3; D possibly corresponds to TRBD1 (6 bases). This CDR3 comprises 19 residues. Germline lookup yields CDR1 MDHEN and CDR2 SYDVKM. Trimming left V 5 bases short and J 3 bases short, with 26 bases between. CDR3 nucleotide sequence: TGTGCCAGCAGTCCAAGCGAAACTAAAACAGGGTTAATTGGAAACACCATATATTTT. The encoded protein is CASSPSETKTGLIGNTIYF.

This chain connects TRBV2 to TRBJ1-4, with no clear D. The CDR3 loop spans 12 amino acids. Trimming stripped 3 bases from V and 7 bases from J, with 6 bases between. Germline V gene lookup returns CDR1 SNHLY and CDR2 FYNNEI. For the CDR3, the DNA is TGTGCCAGCAGTGACGGGTTTGAAAAACTGTTTTTT. It translates to CASSDGFEKLFF.

The V and J genes are TRBV23-1 and TRBJ1-1, with TRBD1 matching over 7 bases. TRBV23-1 is an ORF; its function is uncertain. The CDR3 runs to 18 residues. The V and J ends lost 3 bases and 4 bases, in that order; junction bases with no gene match: 17. CDR3 protein: CASSHPQGRSFVGTEAFF. CDR3 nucleotides: TGCGCCAGCAGTCACCCACAGGGGAGATCGTTCGTAGGCACTGAAGCTTTCTTT.

V and J are TRBV3-1 (or the pseudogene TRBV3-2) and TRBJ1-2; possibly TRBD1 for D (5 bases). Between the trimmed V and J ends, which lost 0 bases and 5 bases, there was a span of 13 bases. The CDR3 is 15 amino acids. Germline V CDR1 and CDR2: LGHDT, YNNKEL (reference sequence). The CDR3 is CASSQDNAGRYGYTF. Written as DNA, the CDR3 is TGTGCCAGCAGCCAAGATAATGCAGGGAGGTATGGCTACACCTTC.

V gene TRBV12-3 or TRBV12-4 combines with J gene TRBJ1-1; D possibly corresponds to TRBD1 (6 bases). V lost 11 bases to trimming and J lost 6 bases, with 19 bases between them. This CDR3 has 13 residues. In nucleotides, the CDR3 is TGTGCCGGCTACAACAGGGACCGGGCTGAAGCTTTCTTT. Its translation: CAGYNRDRAEAFF.

This sequence joins TRBV6-5 and TRBJ1-6, with D uncertain. The CDR3 loop spans 15 amino acids. V was pared by 0 bases and J by 7 bases, with 10 bases between. Germline V lookup: CDR1 MNHEY, CDR2 SVGAGI. The CDR3 DNA sequence: TGTGCCAGCAGTTACTCGGACCTTCCCAATTCACCCCTCCACTTT. It codes for CASSYSDLPNSPLHF.

This chain joins TRBV30 and TRBJ1-2; D is undetermined. Germline CDR1 and CDR2: GTSNPN and SVGIG (reference sequence). With 2 bases removed from V and 2 bases from J, the gap between germline ends came to 12 bases. This CDR3 is built from 14 residues. For the CDR3, the DNA is TGTGCCTGGAGTCTCTCATTAAGGAACTATGGCTACACCTTC. Protein: CAWSLSLRNYGYTF. Full variable domain (outside the CDR3, taken from reference TRBV30 and TRBJ1-2): SQTIHQWPATLVQPVGSPLSLECTVEGTSNPNLYWYRQAAGRGLQLLFYSVGIGQISSEVPQNLSASRPQDRQFILSSKKLLLSDSGFYLCAWSLSLRNYGYTFGSGTRLTVV.

The chain joins TRBV7-8 to TRBJ1-1; no definite D call. V lost 5 bases, J lost 7 bases, and 8 bases lay in between. Germline CDR1 reads SGHVS; CDR2 reads FQNEAQ. The CDR3 spans 11 residues. The CDR3 is CASSPPHEAFF. The DNA for the CDR3 is TGTGCCAGCAGCCCCCCGCATGAAGCTTTCTTT. Full variable domain (remainder filled in from reference TRBV7-8 and TRBJ1-1): GAGVSQSPRYKVAKRGQDVALRCDPISGHVSLFWYQQALGQGPEFLTYFQNEAQLDKSGLPSDRFFAERPEGSVSTLKIQRTQQEDSAVYLCASSPPHEAFFGQGTRLTVV.

The rearrangement links TRBV2 to TRBJ2-1, with 9 bases identical to TRBD2. The CDR3 is 14 amino acids. From germline, CDR1 is SNHLY and CDR2 FYNNEI. With 9 bases clipped from V and 7 bases from J, the junction kept 10 bases outside the gene matches. In nucleotides, the CDR3 is TGTGCCAGAGCTGCTAGCGGGATCGATAATGAGCAGTTCTTC. Translated: CARAASGIDNEQFF. Filled out from reference TRBV2 and TRBJ2-1, the complete variable domain reads EPEVTQTPSHQVTQMGQEVILRCVPISNHLYFYWYRQILGQKVEFLVSFYNNEISEKSEIFDDQFSVERPDGSNFTLKIRSTKLEDSAMYFCARAASGIDNEQFFGPGTRLTVL.

The chain combines TRBV1 with TRBJ2-1. TRBV1 is flagged as a pseudogene. CDR3 length: 13 amino acids. The CDR3 nucleotides are TGCACCACCTTTGATTCGGGCCTCAATGAGCAGTTCTTC. This sequence encodes CTTFDSGLNEQFF.

This rearrangement joins TRBV9 to TRBJ2-7; D call uncertain. Germline-derived CDR1 and CDR2 are SGDLS and YYNGEE. V gave up 4 bases and J gave up 0 bases, with 11 bases separating them. The CDR3 extends over 14 amino acids. CDR3 residues: CASSSSRSSYEQYF. The DNA of the CDR3 is TGTGCCAGCAGCTCCAGCAGGAGCTCCTACGAGCAGTACTTC. The full variable domain, completed using reference TRBV9 and TRBJ2-7, is DSGVTQTPKHLITATGQRVTLRCSPRSGDLSVYWYQQSLDQGLQFLIQYYNGEERAKGNILERFSAQQFPDLHSELNLSSLELGDSALYFCASSSSRSSYEQYFGPGTRLTVT.

This clone was seen just once. V gene TRBV10-3 combines with J gene TRBJ1-1; 7 positions agree with TRBD1. Germline V gives CDR1 ENHRY, CDR2 SYGVKD. Trimming cost V 3 bases and J 5 bases; bases outside gene matches: 9. CDR3 length: 15 residues. The CDR3 DNA reads TGTGCCATCAGTGACCCGACAGGGCGGGCGACTGAAGCTTTCTTT. Translating it yields CAISDPTGRATEAFF.

V is TRBV4-3 and J is TRBJ2-1; 16 bases match TRBD2. Trimming at V came to 4 bases and at J to 1 base, leaving 1 base not matched to a gene. This CDR3 contains 17 residues. The V gene's germline CDR1 is LGHNA and CDR2 YSLEER. The CDR3 here is CASSPGLAGGSYNEQFF. In DNA, the CDR3 is TGCGCCAGCAGCCCGGGACTAGCGGGAGGGTCCTACAATGAGCAGTTCTTC.

The chain is built from TRBV13 and TRBJ1-2; the D is unclear. The CDR3 is 13 residues long. CDR1 is PRHDT, CDR2 FYEKMQ, per germline (reference sequence). Trimming stripped 5 bases from V and 8 bases from J, with 15 bases between. The CDR3 region is CASSTQEGHGYTF. In nucleotides, the CDR3 is TGTGCCAGCAGCACCCAGGAGGGTCACGGCTACACCTTC.

J is TRBJ1-5 and V is TRBV6-5; 10 positions agree with TRBD1. The CDR3 length is 15 residues. CDR1 and CDR2 from the germline V gene are MNHEY and SVGAGI. V gave up 6 bases and J gave up 5 bases; unmatched junction bases: 7. The CDR3 is CASRPGQGTYQPQHF. In DNA, the CDR3 is TGTGCCAGCAGACCGGGACAGGGGACTTATCAGCCCCAGCATTTT.

The V and J genes are TRBV19 and TRBJ2-5; D is tentatively TRBD1 or TRBD2 (6 bases each). Germline CDR1 LNHDA, CDR2 SQIVND (reference sequence). The CDR3 extends over 16 amino acids. Trimming removed 1 base at V and 0 bases at J, with 12 bases between. This CDR3 reads CASSIGGAGYQETQYF. The CDR3 DNA follows: TGTGCCAGTAGTATAGGGGGGGCAGGATACCAAGAGACCCAGTACTTC.

The chain links TRBV6-2 or TRBV6-3 to TRBJ1-5; a weak D match, TRBD1 (6 bases). V gave up 3 bases and J gave up 7 bases, with 19 bases separating them. Germline-derived CDR1 and CDR2 are MNHEY and SVGEGT. The CDR3 is 16 amino acids. Here the CDR3 reads CASSYAGGAGWQPQHF. The CDR3 nucleotides are TGTGCCAGCAGTTATGCGGGGGGCGCGGGCTGGCAGCCCCAGCATTTT.